The clone carrying this TCR beta chain has more than one count but fewer than ten. Its antigen is not identified. This record belongs to a study of T-cell reconstitution after alpha-beta-depleted transplantation in children. General study points: Several hundred expanded graft clones reportedly supplied alpha-beta T cells about two months after transplant. A year had passed since transplant, and T-cell counts and diversity by then came mostly from newly produced T cells.

V was clipped by 4 bases and J by 5 bases, with 22 bases between them. The CDR3 runs 17 residues. Germline V gene data show CDR1 as SGHRS and CDR2 as YFSETQ. It was with unique molecular identifiers that the TCRbeta library was prepared. Via MiXCR, TCRdb re-called the PCR reads, giving one row per CDR3 protein. The sample shows about 600,000 distinct CDR3 sequences, over 10% of them seen only once. Material: PBMCs, mostly from graft donor cells, obtained 360 days after TCRalphabeta/CD19-depleted stem cell transplant. The V and J genes are TRBV5-1 and TRBJ2-1; possibly TRBD2 for D (7 bases). The clonotype originates from a male patient under 18 who had a stem cell transplant for acute myeloid leukemia, so the T cells may come from the graft donor. CDR3 nucleotide sequence: TGCGCCAGCAGCGTGGGCCGGGGAGGGGGTAGAGACAATGAGCAGTTCTTC. This encodes CASSVGRGGGRDNEQFF.